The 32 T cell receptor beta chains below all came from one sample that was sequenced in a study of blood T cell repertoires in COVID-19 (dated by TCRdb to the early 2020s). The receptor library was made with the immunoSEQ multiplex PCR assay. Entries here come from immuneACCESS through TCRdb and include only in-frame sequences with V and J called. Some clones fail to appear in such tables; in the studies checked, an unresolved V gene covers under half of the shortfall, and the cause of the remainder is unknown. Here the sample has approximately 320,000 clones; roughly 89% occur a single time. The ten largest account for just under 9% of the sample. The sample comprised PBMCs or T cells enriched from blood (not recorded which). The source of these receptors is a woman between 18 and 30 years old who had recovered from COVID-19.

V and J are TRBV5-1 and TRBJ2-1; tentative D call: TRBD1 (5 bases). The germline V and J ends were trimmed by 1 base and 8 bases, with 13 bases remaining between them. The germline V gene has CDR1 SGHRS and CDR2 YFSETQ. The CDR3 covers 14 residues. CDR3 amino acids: CASSLRSVGDEQFF. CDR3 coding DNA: TGCGCCAGCAGCTTGAGGTCTGTAGGGGATGAGCAGTTCTTC.

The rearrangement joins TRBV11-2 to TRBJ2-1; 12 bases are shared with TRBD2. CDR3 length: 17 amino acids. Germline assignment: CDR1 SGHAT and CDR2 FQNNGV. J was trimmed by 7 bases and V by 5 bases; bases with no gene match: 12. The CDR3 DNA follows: TGTGCCAGCAGCCCGACTAGCGGGAGCCGCCTCGTAAATGAGCAGTTCTTC. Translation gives CASSPTSGSRLVNEQFF.

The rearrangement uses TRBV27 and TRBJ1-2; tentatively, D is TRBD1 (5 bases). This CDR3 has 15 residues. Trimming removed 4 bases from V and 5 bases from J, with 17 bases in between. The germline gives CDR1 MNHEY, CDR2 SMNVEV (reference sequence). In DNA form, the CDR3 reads TGTGCCAGCAGTTCCTCATGGACATGGAATTATGGCTACACCTTC. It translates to CASSSSWTWNYGYTF.

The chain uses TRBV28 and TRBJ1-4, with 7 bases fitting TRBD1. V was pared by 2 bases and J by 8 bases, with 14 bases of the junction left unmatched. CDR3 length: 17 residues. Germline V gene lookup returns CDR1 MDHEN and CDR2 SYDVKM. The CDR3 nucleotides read TGTGCCAGCAGTTTAAGGGGAAGGCGACAGGGTAGGGAAAAACTGTTTTTT. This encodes CASSLRGRRQGREKLFF.

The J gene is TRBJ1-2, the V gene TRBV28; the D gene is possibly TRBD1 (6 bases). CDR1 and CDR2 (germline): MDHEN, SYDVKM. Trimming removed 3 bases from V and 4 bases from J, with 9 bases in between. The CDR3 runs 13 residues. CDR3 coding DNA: TGTGCCAGCAGTTTGGGGGGGCCCTATGGCTACACCTTC. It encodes CASSLGGPYGYTF.

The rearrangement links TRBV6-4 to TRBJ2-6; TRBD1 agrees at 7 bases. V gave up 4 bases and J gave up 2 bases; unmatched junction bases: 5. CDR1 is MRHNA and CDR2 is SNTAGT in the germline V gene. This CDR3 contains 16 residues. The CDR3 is CASSGQDRAGANVLTF. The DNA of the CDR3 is TGTGCCAGCAGTGGGCAAGACAGGGCTGGGGCCAACGTCCTGACTTTC.

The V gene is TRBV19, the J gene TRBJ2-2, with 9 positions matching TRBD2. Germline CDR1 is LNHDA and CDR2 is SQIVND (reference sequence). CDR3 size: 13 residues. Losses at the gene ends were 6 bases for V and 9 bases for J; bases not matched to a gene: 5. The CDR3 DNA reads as TGTGCCAGTAGGTCTAGCGGGACGCGGGAGCTGTTTTTT. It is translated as CASRSSGTRELFF.

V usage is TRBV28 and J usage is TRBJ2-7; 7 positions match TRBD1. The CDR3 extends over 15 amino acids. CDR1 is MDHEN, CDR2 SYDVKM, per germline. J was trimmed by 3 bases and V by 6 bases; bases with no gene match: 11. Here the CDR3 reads CASSPNRDRDYEQYF. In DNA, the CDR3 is TGTGCCAGCAGCCCAAACCGGGACAGAGACTACGAGCAGTACTTC. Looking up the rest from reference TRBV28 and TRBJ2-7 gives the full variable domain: DVKVTQSSRYLVKRTGEKVFLECVQDMDHENMFWYRQDPGLGLRLIYFSYDVKMKEKGDIPEGYSVSREKKERFSLILESASTNQTSMYLCASSPNRDRDYEQYFGPGTRLTVT.

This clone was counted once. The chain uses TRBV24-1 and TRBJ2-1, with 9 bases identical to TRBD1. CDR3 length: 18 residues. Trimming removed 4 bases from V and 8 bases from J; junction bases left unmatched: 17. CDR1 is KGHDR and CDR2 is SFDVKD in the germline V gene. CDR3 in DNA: TGTGCCACCAGTGACCCCGGTCCCGGGACAGGGTCCTTGGATGAGCAGTTCTTC. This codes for CATSDPGPGTGSLDEQFF.

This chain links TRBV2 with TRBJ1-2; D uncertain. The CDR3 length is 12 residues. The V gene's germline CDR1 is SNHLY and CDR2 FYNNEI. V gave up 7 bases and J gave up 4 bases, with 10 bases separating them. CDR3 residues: CASTPGPYGYTF. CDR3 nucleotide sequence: TGTGCCAGCACCCCAGGCCCCTATGGCTACACCTTC. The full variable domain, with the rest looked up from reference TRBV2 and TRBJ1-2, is EPEVTQTPSHQVTQMGQEVILRCVPISNHLYFYWYRQILGQKVEFLVSFYNNEISEKSEIFDDQFSVERPDGSNFTLKIRSTKLEDSAMYFCASTPGPYGYTFGSGTRLTVV.

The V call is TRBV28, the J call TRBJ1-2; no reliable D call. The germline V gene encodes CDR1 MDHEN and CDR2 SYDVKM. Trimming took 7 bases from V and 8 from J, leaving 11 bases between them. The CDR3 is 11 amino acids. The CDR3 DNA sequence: TGTGCCAGCACCCACCGTAGCGGCTACACCTTC. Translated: CASTHRSGYTF.

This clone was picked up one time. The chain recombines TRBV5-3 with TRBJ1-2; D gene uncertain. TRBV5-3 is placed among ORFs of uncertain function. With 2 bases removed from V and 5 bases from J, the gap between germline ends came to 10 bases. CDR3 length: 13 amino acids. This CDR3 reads CARSLGRDYGYTF. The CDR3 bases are TGTGCCAGAAGCTTAGGGCGGGATTATGGCTACACCTTC.

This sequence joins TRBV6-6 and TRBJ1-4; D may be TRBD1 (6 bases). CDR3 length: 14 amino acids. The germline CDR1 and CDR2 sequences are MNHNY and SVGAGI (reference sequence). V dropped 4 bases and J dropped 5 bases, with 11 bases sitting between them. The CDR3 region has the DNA TGTGCCAGCAGTTCGGGGGGCGGGAATGAAAAACTGTTTTTT. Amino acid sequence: CASSSGGGNEKLFF.

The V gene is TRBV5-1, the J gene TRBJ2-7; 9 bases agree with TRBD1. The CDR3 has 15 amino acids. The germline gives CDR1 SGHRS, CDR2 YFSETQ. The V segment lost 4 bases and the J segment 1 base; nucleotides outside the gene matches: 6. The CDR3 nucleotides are TGCGCCAGCAGCAAAGGACAGGGGAGTTCCTACGAGCAGTACTTC. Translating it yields CASSKGQGSSYEQYF.

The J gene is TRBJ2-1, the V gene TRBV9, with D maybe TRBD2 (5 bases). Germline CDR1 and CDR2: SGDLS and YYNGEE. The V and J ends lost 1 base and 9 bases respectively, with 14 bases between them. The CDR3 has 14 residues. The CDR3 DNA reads TGTGCCAGCAGCGTACGGTGGGAGTGGCTTGAGCAGTTCTTC. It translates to CASSVRWEWLEQFF.

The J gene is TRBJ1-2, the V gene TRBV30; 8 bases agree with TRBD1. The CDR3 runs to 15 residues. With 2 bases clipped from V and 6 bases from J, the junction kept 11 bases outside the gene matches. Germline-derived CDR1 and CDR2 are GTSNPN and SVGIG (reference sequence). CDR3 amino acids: CAWSPLRGRVNGYTF. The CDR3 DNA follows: TGTGCCTGGAGTCCCCTCAGGGGGCGAGTGAATGGCTACACCTTC. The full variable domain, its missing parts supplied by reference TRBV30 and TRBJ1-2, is SQTIHQWPATLVQPVGSPLSLECTVEGTSNPNLYWYRQAAGRGLQLLFYSVGIGQISSEVPQNLSASRPQDRQFILSSKKLLLSDSGFYLCAWSPLRGRVNGYTFGSGTRLTVV.

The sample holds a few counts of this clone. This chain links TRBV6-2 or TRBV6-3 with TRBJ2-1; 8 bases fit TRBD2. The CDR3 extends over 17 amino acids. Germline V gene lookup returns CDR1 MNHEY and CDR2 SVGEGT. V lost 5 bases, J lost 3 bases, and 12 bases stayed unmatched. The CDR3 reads CASSPGTSGAVYNEQFF. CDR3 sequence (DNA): TGTGCCAGCAGTCCGGGAACTAGCGGAGCCGTCTACAATGAGCAGTTCTTC.

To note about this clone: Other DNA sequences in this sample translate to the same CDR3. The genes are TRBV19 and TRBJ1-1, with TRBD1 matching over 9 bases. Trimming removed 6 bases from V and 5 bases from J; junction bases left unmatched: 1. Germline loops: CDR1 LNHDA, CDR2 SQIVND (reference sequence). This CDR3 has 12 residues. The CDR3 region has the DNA TGTGCCAGTAGCGACAGGGGGACTGAAGCTTTCTTT. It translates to CASSDRGTEAFF.

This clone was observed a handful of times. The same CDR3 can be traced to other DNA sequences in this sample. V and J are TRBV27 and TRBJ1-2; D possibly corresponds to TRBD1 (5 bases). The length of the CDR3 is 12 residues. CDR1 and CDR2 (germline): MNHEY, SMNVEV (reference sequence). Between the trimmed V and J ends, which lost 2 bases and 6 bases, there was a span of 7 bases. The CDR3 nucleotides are TGTGCCAGCAGTTTACGGGGGAATGGCTACACCTTC. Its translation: CASSLRGNGYTF.

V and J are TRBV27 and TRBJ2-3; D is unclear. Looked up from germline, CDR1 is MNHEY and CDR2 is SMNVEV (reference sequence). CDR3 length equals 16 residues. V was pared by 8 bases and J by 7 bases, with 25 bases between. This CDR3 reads CASRKVRGRGRNTQYF. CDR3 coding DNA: TGTGCCAGCCGGAAGGTTCGAGGTCGAGGAAGGAATACGCAGTATTTT.

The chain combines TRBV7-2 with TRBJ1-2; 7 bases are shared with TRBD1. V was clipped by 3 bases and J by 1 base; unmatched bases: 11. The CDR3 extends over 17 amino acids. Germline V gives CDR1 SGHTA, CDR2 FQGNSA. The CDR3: CASSFPAGTANNYGYTF. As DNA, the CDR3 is TGTGCCAGCAGCTTCCCTGCCGGGACAGCCAATAACTATGGCTACACCTTC.

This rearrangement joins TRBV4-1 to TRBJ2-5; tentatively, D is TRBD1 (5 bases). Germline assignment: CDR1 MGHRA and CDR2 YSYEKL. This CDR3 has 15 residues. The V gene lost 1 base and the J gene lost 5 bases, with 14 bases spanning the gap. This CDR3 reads CASSQGSRARETQYF. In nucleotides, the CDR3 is TGCGCCAGCAGCCAAGGTTCCAGGGCCCGGGAGACCCAGTACTTC.

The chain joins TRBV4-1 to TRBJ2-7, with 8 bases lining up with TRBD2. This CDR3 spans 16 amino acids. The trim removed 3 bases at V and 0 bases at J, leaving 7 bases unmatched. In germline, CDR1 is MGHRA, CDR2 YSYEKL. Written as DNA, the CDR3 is TGCGCCAGCAGCCAGTTGACTAGCGCCAGCTCCTACGAGCAGTACTTC. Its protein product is CASSQLTSASSYEQYF.

The CDR3 nucleotides read TGTGCCAGCAGCCCCACGACAGGGCTCTCCTACGAGCAGTACTTC. It specifies CASSPTTGLSYEQYF. This sequence joins TRBV27 and TRBJ2-7; 7 bases are a match to TRBD1. CDR3 length equals 15 residues. V lost 6 bases and J lost 0; bases outside the gene matches: 8. Germline V CDR1 and CDR2: MNHEY, SMNVEV (reference sequence).

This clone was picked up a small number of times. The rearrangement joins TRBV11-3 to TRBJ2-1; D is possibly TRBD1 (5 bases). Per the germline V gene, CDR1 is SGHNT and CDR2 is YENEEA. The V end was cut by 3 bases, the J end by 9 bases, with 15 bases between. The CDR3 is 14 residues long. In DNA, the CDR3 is TGTGCCAGCAGCTTTACCAGGGCTTCGGGTGAGCAGTTCTTC. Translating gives CASSFTRASGEQFF.

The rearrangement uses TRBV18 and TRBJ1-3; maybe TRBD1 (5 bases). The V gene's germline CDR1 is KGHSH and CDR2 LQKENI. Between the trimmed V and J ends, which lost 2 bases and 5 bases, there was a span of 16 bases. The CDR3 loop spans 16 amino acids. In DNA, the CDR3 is TGTGCCAGCTCACCAACTAGCCAGGGAGTAAGAAACACCATATATTTT. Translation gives CASSPTSQGVRNTIYF.

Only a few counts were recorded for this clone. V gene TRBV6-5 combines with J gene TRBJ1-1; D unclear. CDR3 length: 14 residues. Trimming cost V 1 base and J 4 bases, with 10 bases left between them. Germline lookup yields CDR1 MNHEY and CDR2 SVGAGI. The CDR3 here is CASSYFGVRTEAFF. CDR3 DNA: TGTGCCAGCAGTTACTTCGGGGTACGCACTGAAGCTTTCTTT.

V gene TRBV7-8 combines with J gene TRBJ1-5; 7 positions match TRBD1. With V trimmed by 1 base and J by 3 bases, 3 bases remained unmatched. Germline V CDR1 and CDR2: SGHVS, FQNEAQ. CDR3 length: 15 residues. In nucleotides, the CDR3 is TGTGCCAGCAGCTTAGGGGACAGTATCAATCAGCCCCAGCATTTT. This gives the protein CASSLGDSINQPQHF.

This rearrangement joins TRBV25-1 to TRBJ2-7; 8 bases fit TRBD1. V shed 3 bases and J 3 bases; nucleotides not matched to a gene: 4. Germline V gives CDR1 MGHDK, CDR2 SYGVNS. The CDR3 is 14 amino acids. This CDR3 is CASSENRGVYEQYF. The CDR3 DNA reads TGTGCCAGCAGTGAGAACAGGGGGGTCTACGAGCAGTACTTC.

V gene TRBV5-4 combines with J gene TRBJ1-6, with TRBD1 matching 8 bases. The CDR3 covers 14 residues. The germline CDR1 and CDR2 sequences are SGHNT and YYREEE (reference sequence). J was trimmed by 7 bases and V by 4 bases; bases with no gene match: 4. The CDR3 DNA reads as TGTGCCAGCAGCAGGACAGGGAGAAATTCACCCCTCCACTTT. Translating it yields CASSRTGRNSPLHF.

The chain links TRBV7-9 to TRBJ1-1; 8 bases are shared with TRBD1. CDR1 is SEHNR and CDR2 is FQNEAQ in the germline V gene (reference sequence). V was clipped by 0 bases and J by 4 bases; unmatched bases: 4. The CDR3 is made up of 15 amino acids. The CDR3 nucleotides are TGTGCCAGCAGCTTAGCGACAGGGGCGACCACTGAAGCTTTCTTT. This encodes CASSLATGATTEAFF.

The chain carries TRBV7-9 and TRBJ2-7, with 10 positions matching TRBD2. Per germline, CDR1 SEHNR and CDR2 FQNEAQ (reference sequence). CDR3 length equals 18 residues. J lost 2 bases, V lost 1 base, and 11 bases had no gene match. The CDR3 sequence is CASSLVSSGGKPPYEQYF. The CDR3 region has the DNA TGTGCCAGCAGCTTAGTCTCTAGCGGGGGTAAACCCCCCTACGAGCAGTACTTC.